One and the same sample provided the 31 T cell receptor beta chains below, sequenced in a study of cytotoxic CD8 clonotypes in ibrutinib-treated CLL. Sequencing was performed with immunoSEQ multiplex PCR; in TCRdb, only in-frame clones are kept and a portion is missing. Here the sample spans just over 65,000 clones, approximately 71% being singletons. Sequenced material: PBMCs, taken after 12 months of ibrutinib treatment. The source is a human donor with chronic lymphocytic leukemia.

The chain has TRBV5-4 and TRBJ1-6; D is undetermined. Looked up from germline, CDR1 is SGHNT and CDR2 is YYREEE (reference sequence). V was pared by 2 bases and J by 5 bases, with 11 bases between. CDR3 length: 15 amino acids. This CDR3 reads CASSFGRSHNSPLHF. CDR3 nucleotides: TGTGCCAGCAGCTTCGGCAGGTCTCATAATTCACCCCTCCACTTT.

The CDR3 here is CASSLGGPNTEAFF. The DNA for the CDR3 is TGCGCCAGCAGCTTGGGGGGCCCAAACACTGAAGCTTTCTTT. V usage is TRBV5-1 and J usage is TRBJ1-1; D is possibly TRBD1 (5 bases). The CDR3 runs to 14 residues. Trimming stripped 0 bases from V and 2 bases from J, with 8 bases between. Germline-derived CDR1 and CDR2 are SGHRS and YFSETQ.

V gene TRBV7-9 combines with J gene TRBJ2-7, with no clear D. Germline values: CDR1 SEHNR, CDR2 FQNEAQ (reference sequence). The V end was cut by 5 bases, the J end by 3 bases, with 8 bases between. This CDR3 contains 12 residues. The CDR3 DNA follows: TGTGCCAGCAGCATAGGTGGCTACGAGCAGTACTTC. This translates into CASSIGGYEQYF.

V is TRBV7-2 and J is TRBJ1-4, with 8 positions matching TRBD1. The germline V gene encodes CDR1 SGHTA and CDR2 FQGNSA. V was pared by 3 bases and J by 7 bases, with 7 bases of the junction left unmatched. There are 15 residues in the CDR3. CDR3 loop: CASSLNGQGFEKLFF. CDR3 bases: TGTGCCAGCAGCTTGAACGGACAGGGATTTGAAAAACTGTTTTTT.

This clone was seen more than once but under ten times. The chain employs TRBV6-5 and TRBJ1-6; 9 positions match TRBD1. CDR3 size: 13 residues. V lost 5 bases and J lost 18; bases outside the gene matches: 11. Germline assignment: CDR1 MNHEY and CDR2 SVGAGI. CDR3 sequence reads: CASSTAPGQGSHF. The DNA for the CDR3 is TGTGCCAGCAGTACAGCCCCGGGACAGGGCTCCCACTTT.

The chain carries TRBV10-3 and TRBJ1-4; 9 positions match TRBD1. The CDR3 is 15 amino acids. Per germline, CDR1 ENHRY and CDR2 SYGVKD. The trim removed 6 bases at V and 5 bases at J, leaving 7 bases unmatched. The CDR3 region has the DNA TGTGCCATCAGGGATCGGGACAGGGAGAATGAAAAACTGTTTTTT. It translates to CAIRDRDRENEKLFF.

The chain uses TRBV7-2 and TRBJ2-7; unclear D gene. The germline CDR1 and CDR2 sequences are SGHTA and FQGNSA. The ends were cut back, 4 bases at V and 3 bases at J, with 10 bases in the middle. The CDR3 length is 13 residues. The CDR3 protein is CASSSDRRYEQYF. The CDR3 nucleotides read TGTGCCAGCAGCTCCGACCGCCGCTACGAGCAGTACTTC.

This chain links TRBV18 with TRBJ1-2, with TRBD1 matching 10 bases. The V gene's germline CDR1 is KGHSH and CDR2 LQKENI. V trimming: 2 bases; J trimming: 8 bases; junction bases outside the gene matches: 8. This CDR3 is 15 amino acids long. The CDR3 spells CASSPGTGDLGGYTF. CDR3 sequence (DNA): TGTGCCAGCTCACCAGGGACAGGGGATTTAGGAGGCTACACCTTC.

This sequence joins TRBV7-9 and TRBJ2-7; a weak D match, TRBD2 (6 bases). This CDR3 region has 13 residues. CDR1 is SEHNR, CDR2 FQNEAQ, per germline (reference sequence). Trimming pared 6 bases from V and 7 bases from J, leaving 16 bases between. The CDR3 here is CASSQTGLTEQYF. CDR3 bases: TGTGCCAGCAGTCAAACGGGACTCACGGAGCAGTACTTC. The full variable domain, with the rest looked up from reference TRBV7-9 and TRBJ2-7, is DTGVSQNPRHKITKRGQNVTFRCDPISEHNRLYWYRQTLGQGPEFLTYFQNEAQLEKSRLLSDRFSAERPKGSFSTLEIQRTEQGDSAMYLCASSQTGLTEQYFGPGTRLTVT.

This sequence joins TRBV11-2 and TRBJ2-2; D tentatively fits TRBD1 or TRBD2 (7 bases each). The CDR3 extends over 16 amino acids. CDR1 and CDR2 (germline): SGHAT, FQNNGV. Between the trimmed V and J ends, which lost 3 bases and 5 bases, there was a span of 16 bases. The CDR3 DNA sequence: TGTGCCAGCAGCTTGAATCGCCAGGGGGGGACCGGGGAGCTGTTTTTT. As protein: CASSLNRQGGTGELFF.

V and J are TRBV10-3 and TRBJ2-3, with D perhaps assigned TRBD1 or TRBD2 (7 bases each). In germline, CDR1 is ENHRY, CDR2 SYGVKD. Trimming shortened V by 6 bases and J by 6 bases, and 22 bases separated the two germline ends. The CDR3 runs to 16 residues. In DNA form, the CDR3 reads TGTGCCATCAGCCCAGGGGGGGCTTCGGGGTCGGATACGCAGTATTTT. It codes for CAISPGGASGSDTQYF.

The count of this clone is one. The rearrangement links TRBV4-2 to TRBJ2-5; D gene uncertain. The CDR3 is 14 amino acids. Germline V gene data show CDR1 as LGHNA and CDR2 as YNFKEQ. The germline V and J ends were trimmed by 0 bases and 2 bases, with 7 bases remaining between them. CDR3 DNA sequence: TGTGCCAGCAGCCAAGAGATTCAGCAAGAGACCCAGTACTTC. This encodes CASSQEIQQETQYF.

CDR3 residues: CASMSSLDRGTGELFF. CDR3 bases: TGCGCCAGCATGTCATCCTTAGACAGGGGCACCGGGGAGCTGTTTTTT. The rearrangement joins TRBV5-1 to TRBJ2-2; 8 positions match TRBD1. The CDR3 runs 16 residues. The V gene's germline CDR1 is SGHRS and CDR2 YFSETQ. V lost 6 bases, J lost 4 bases, and 11 bases stayed unmatched. Combining the CDR3 with reference TRBV5-1 and TRBJ2-2 gives the whole variable domain KAGVTQTPRYLIKTRGQQVTLSCSPISGHRSVSWYQQTPGQGLQFLFEYFSETQRNKGNFPGRFSGRQFSNSRSEMNVSTLELGDSALYLCASMSSLDRGTGELFFGEGSRLTVL.

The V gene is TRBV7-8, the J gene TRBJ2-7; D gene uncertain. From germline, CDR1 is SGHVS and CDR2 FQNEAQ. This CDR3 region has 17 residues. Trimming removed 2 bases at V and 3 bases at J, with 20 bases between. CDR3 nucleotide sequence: TGTGCCAGCAGCTTATTAGTAGGGTCGGCCCCAAACTACGAGCAGTACTTC. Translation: CASSLLVGSAPNYEQYF.

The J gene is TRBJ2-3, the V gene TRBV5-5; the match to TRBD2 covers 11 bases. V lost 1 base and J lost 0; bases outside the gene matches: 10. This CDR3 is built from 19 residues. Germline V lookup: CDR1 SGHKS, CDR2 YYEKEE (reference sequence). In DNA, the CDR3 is TGTGCCAGCAGCTTGCGGTCTAGCGGGGGGCCCGAGAGCACAGATACGCAGTATTTT. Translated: CASSLRSSGGPESTDTQYF. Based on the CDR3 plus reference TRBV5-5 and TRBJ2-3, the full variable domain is DAGVTQSPTHLIKTRGQQVTLRCSPISGHKSVSWYQQVLGQGPQFIFQYYEKEERGRGNFPDRFSARQFPNYSSELNVNALLLGDSALYLCASSLRSSGGPESTDTQYFGPGTRLTVL.

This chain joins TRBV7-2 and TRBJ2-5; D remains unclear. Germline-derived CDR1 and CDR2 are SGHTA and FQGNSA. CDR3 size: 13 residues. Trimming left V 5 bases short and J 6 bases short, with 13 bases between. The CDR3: CASSEVHGKTQYF. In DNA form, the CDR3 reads TGTGCCAGCAGCGAGGTTCATGGGAAGACCCAGTACTTC.

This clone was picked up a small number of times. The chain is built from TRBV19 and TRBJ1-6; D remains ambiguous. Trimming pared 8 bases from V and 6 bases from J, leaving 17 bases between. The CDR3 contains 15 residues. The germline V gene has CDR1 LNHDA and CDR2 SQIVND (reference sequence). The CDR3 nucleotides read TGTGCCAGTCACCCGAGCAGGAGAGGTAATTCACCCCTCCACTTT. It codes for CASHPSRRGNSPLHF.

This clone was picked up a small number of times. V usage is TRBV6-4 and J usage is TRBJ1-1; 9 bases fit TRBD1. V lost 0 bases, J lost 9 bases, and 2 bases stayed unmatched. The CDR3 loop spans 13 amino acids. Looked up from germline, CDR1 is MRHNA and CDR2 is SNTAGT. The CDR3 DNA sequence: TGTGCCAGCAGTGACTCACAGGGGGCAAAAGCTTTCTTT. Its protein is CASSDSQGAKAFF.

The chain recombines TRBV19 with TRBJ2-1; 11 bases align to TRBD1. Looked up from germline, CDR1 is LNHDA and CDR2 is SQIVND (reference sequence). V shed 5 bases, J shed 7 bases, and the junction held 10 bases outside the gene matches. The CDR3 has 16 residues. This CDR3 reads CASSVQGQGAKNEQFF. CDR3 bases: TGTGCCAGTAGTGTTCAAGGACAGGGGGCGAAGAATGAGCAGTTCTTC.

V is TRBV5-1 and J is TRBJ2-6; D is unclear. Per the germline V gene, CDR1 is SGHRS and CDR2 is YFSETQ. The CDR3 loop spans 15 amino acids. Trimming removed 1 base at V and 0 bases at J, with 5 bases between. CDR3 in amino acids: CASSLMSSGANVLTF. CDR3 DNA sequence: TGCGCCAGCAGCTTGATGAGCTCTGGGGCCAACGTCCTGACTTTC.

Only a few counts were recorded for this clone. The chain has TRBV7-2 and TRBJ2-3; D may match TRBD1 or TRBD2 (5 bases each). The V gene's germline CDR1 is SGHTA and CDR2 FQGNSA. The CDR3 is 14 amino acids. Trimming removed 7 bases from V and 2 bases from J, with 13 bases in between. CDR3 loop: CASNPWGNTDTQYF. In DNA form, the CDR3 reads TGTGCCAGCAACCCCTGGGGGAACACAGATACGCAGTATTTT.

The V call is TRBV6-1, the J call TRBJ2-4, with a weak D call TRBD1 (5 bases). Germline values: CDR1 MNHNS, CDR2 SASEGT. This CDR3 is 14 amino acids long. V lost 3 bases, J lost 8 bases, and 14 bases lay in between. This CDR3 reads CASSEETSGHIQYF. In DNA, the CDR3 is TGTGCCAGCAGTGAGGAAACTTCAGGGCACATTCAGTACTTC.

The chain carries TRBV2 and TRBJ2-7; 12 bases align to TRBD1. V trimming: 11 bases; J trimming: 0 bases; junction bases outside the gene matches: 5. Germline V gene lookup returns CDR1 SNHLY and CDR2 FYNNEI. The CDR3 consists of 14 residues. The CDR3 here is CAGTGGASSYEQYF. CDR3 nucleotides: TGTGCCGGGACAGGGGGCGCCAGCTCCTACGAGCAGTACTTC.

The CDR3 protein is CASSLAGPYEQYF. The CDR3 DNA sequence: TGTGCCAGCAGCTTAGCGGGGCCCTACGAGCAGTACTTC. This chain joins TRBV11-2 and TRBJ2-7, with D perhaps TRBD1 or TRBD2 (5 bases each). The germline V gene encodes CDR1 SGHAT and CDR2 FQNNGV. CDR3 length: 13 amino acids. The V end was cut by 1 base, the J end by 2 bases, with 6 bases between.

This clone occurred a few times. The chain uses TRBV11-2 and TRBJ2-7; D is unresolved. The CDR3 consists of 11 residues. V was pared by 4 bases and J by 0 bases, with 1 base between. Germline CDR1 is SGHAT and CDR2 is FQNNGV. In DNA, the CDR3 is TGTGCCAGCAGCTCCTCCTACGAGCAGTACTTC. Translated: CASSSSYEQYF.

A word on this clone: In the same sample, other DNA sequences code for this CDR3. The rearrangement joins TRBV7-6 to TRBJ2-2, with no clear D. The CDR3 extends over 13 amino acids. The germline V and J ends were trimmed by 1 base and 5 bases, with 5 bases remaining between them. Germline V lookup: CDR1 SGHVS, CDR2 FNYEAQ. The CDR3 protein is CASSLGGTGELFF. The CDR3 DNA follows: TGTGCCAGCAGCTTAGGGGGAACCGGGGAGCTGTTTTTT.

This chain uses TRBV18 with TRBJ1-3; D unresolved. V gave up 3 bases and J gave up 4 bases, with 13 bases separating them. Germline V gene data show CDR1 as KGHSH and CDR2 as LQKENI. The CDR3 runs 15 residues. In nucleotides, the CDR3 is TGTGCCAGCTCACCCCTAGACGTTCAAGGAAACACCATATATTTT. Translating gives CASSPLDVQGNTIYF.

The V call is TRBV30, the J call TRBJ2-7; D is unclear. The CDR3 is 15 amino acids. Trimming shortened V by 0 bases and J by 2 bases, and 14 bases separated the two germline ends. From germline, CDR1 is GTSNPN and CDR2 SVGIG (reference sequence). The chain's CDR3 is CAWSVGLVQTYEQYF. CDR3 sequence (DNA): TGTGCCTGGAGTGTAGGGCTAGTTCAGACCTACGAGCAGTACTTC.

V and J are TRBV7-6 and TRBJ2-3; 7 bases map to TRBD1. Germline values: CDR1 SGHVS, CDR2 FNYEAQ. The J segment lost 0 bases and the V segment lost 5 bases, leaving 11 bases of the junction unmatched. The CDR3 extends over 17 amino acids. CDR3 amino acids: CASSATRGTASTDTQYF. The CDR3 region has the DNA TGTGCCAGCAGCGCGACCAGGGGGACAGCCAGCACAGATACGCAGTATTTT.

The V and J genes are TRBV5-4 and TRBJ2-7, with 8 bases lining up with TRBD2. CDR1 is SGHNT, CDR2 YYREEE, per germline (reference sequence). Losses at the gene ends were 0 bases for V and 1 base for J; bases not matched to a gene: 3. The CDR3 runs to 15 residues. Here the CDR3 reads CASSLETGGSYEQYF. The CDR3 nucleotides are TGTGCCAGCAGCTTGGAGACGGGGGGGTCCTACGAGCAGTACTTC.

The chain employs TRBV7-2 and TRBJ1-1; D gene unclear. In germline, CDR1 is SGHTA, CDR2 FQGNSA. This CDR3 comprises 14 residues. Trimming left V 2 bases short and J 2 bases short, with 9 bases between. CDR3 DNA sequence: TGTGCCAGCAGCTTAACCTCACTAAACACTGAAGCTTTCTTT. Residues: CASSLTSLNTEAFF.